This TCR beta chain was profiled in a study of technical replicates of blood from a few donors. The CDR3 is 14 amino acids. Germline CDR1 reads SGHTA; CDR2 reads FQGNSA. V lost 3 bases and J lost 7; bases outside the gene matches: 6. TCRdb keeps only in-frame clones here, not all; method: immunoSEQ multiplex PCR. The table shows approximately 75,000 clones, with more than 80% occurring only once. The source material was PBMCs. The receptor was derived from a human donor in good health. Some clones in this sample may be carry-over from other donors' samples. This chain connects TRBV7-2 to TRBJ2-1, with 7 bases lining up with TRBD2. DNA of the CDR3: TGTGCCAGCAGCTTTGGGCGGGAGATGAATGAGCAGTTCTTC. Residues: CASSFGREMNEQFF.